This T cell receptor beta chain came from a study of blood T cell repertoires in COVID-19. Study-level background: Collection of acute and convalescent COVID-19 samples took place in the United States, Italy and Spain. Nucleic acid was either cDNA or gDNA, and it came from T cells, B-cell-depleted T cells, or PBMCs.

Germline assignment: CDR1 SGHNT and CDR2 YENEEA. Deletions cut 2 bases from V and 0 bases from J, with 7 bases between. This CDR3 is 14 amino acids long. Under the authors' procedure: Reference gene primer amplification gave estimated nucleated cell counts. The table came from immunoSEQ multiplex PCR; TCRdb's copy has only in-frame clones and leaves some out. For V, J and clone size, that table is used; D and trimming come from the DNA. The data hold more than 140,000 clones, with almost 90% observed a single time. This clonotype was sampled from a woman aged 60-70 years with acute or convalescent COVID-19. The sample consisted of peripheral blood. The chain employs TRBV11-3 and TRBJ1-1; D uncertain. The CDR3 protein is CASSLSSLNTEAFF. The CDR3 DNA is TGTGCCAGCAGCTTATCCAGTTTGAACACTGAAGCTTTCTTT. Full variable domain (outside the CDR3, taken from reference TRBV11-3 and TRBJ1-1): EAGVVQSPRYKIIEKKQPVAFWCNPISGHNTLYWYLQNLGQGPELLIRYENEEAVDDSQLPKDRFSAERLKGVDSTLKIQPAELGDSAVYLCASSLSSLNTEAFFGQGTRLTVV.